The next 3 T cell receptor gamma chains were all read from a single sample in a study of γδ T cells in repeated Plasmodium falciparum infection (dated by TCRdb to the early 2020s). Library generation was performed with multiplex PCR. The sequencing machine was an Illumina MiSeq. Identical DNA sequences were merged into single rows after TCRdb reprocessed the public reads with CATT. The table for this sample lists about 30,000 gamma-chain clones; 1.4% of them were counted only once. In total, the top ten clones hold 15% to 20% of the sample. Vgamma9/Vdelta2+ and Vdelta2-negative gammadelta T cell populations were flow-sorted from peripheral blood mononuclear cells for bulk TCR repertoire analysis. The sequenced sample consisted of gamma-delta T cells from blood. These receptors came from a pool of human donors (malaria-infected and uninfected, not separated).

This clone came up a few times. TCRdb has a much larger clone's protein, which differs at residue 7 from the translation of this DNA, likely because of a read error; what is shown is the protein translated from the DNA. V is TRGV4 and J is TRGJ1 or TRGJ2. The J gene was not available in TCRdb and was assigned here by matching the DNA to germline segments. The germline CDR1 and CDR2 sequences are EGSTGY and YDSYTSSV. The trim removed 0 bases at V and 10 bases at J, leaving 6 bases unmatched. The CDR3 totals 12 residues. The CDR3: CATWDGTCKKLF. The CDR3 DNA reads as TGTGCCACCTGGGATGGGACGTGCAAGAAACTCTTT.

To note about this clone: TCRdb records a much larger clone's protein for this DNA, with a difference at residue 9 that likely arises from a read error; the protein given is the translation of the DNA. The V and J genes are TRGV9 and TRGJP. TCRdb leaves out the J gene; it was filled in here by matching the DNA to germline. From germline, CDR1 is GITISATS and CDR2 ISYDGTV (reference sequence). CDR3 size: 24 residues. V shed 4 bases, J shed 1 base, and the junction held 25 bases outside the gene matches. The CDR3 region is CALWDVARRLSRDGQELGKKIKVF. The CDR3 region has the DNA TGTGCCTTGTGGGATGTAGCTCGCAGGCTTTCAAGGGACGGGCAAGAGTTGGGCAAAAAAATCAAGGTATTT.

Concerning this clone itself: The mismatch at residue 8 between this DNA's translation and the TCRdb protein of a much larger clone likely reflects a read error; the protein shown is translated from the DNA. The rearrangement uses TRGV9 and TRGJ1 or TRGJ2. TCRdb gives no J gene; it was assigned here by matching the DNA to germline. J lost 12 bases, V lost 4 bases, and 18 bases had no gene match. Germline lookup yields CDR1 GITISATS and CDR2 ISYDGTV (reference sequence). This CDR3 is 14 amino acids long. The CDR3 loop is CALWDQTACGRKLF. DNA for the CDR3: TGTGCCTTGTGGGACCAAACGGCCTGCGGCAGGAAACTCTTT.